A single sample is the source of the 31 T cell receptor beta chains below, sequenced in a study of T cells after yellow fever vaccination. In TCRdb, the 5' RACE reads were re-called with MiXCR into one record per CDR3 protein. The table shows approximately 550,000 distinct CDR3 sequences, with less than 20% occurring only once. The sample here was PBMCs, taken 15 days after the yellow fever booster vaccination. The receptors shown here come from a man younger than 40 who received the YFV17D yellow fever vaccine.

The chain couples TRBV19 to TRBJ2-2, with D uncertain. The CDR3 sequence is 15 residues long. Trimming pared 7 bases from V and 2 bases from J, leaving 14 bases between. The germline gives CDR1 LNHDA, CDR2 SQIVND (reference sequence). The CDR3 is CASMAGTSNTGELFF. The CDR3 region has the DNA TGTGCCAGTATGGCCGGAACTTCCAACACCGGGGAGCTGTTTTTT.

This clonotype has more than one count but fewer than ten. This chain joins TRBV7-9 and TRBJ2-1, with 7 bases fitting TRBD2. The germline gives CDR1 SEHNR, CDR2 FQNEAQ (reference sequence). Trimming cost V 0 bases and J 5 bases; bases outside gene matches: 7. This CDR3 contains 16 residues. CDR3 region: CASSLAGGSWDNEQFF. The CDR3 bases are TGTGCCAGCAGCTTAGCGGGCGGGAGCTGGGACAATGAGCAGTTCTTC.

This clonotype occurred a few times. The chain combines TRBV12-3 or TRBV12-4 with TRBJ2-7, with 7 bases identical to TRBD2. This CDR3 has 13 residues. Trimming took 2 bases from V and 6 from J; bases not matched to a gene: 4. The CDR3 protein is CASSLMREGEQYF. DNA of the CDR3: TGTGCCAGCAGTTTAATGAGGGAGGGCGAGCAGTACTTC.

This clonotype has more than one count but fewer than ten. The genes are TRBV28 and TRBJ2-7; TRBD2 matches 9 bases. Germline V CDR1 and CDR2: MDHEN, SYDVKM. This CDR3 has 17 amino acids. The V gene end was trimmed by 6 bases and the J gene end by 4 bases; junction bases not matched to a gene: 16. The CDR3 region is CASRGGLAGTGLYEQYF. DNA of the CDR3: TGTGCCAGCAGGGGAGGGCTAGCGGGAACCGGATTGTACGAGCAGTACTTC. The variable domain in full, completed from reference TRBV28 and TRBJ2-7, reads DVKVTQSSRYLVKRTGEKVFLECVQDMDHENMFWYRQDPGLGLRLIYFSYDVKMKEKGDIPEGYSVSREKKERFSLILESASTNQTSMYLCASRGGLAGTGLYEQYFGPGTRLTVT.

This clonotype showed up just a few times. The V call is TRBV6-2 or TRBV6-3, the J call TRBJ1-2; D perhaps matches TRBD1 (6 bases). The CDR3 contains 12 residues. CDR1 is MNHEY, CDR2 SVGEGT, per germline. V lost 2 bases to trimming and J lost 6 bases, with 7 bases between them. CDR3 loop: CASSYQGHGYTF. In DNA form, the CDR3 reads TGTGCCAGCAGTTACCAGGGGCATGGCTACACCTTC.

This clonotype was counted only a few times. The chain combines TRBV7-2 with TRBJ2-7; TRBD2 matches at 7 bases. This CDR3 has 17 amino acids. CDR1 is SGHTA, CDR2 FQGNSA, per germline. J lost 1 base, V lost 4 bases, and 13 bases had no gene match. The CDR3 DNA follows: TGTGCCAGCAGCTACATTCTGCGCGGGAGACCATCCTACGAGCAGTACTTC. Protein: CASSYILRGRPSYEQYF.

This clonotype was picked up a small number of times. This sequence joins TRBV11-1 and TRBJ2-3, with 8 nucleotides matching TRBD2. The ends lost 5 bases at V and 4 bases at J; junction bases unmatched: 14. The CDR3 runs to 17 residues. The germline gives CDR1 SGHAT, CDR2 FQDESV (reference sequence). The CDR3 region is CASSPGHGPGGPDTQYF. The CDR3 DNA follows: TGTGCCAGCAGCCCCGGACATGGGCCGGGAGGGCCAGATACGCAGTATTTT.

DNA for the CDR3: TGTGCCAGCAGCTCCCCACTGTTCTCCTACAATGAGCAGTTCTTC. Protein sequence: CASSSPLFSYNEQFF. The chain couples TRBV9 to TRBJ2-1; unclear D gene. The CDR3 runs 15 residues. Trimming took off 4 bases at V and 0 bases at J, with 11 bases between the two ends. Looked up from germline, CDR1 is SGDLS and CDR2 is YYNGEE.

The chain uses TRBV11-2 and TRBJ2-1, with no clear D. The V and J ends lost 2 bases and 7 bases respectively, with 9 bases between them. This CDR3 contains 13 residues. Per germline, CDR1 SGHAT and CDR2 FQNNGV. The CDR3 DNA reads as TGTGCCAGCAGCTTATTAGGTACGAATGAGCAGTTCTTC. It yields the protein CASSLLGTNEQFF.

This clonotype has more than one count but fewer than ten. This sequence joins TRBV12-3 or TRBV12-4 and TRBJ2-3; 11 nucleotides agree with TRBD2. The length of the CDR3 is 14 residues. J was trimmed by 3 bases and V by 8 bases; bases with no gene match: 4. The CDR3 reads CASAIAGGTDTQYF. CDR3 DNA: TGTGCCAGCGCGATAGCGGGAGGGACAGATACGCAGTATTTT.

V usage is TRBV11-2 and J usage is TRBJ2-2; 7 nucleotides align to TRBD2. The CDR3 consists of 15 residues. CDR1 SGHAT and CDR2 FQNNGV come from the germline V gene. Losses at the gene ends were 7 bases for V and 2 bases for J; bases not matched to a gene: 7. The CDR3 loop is CASIASGANTGELFF. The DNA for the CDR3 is TGTGCCAGCATCGCTAGCGGAGCTAACACCGGGGAGCTGTTTTTT.

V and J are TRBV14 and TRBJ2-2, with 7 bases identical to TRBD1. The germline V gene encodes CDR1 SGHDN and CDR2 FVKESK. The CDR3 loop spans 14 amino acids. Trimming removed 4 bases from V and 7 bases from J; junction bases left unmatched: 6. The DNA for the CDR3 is TGTGCCAGCAGCCCAGATCAGGGGGTCGGGGAGCTGTTTTTT. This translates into CASSPDQGVGELFF.

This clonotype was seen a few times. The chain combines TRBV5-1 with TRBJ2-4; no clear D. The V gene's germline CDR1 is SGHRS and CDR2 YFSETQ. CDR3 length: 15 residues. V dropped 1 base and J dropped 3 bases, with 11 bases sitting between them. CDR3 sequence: CASSLQGSGKNIQYF. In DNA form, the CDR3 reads TGCGCCAGCAGCTTGCAAGGGTCGGGCAAAAACATTCAGTACTTC.

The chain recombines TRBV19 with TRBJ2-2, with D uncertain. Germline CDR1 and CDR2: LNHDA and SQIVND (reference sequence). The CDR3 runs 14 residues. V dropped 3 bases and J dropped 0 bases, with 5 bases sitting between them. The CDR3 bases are TGTGCCAGTAGTATCAGAACGAACACCGGGGAGCTGTTTTTT. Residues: CASSIRTNTGELFF.

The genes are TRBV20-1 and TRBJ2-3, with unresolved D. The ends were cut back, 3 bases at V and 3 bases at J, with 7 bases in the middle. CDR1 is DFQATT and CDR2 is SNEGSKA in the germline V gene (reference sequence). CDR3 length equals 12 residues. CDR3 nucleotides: TGCAGTGCTAGTGGTTGGACAGATACGCAGTATTTT. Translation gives CSASGWTDTQYF.

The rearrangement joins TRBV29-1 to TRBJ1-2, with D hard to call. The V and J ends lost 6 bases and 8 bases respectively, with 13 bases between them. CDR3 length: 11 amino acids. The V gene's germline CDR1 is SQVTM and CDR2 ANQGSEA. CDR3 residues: CSVVMGIGYTF. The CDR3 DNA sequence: TGCAGCGTCGTGATGGGGATCGGCTACACCTTC.

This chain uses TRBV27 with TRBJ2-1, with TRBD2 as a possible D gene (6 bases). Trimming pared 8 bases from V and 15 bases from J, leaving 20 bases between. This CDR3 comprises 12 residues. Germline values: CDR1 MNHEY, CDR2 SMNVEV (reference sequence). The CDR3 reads CASSYTLGGLFF. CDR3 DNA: TGTGCCAGCTCCTACACCCTGGGGGGACTGTTCTTC.

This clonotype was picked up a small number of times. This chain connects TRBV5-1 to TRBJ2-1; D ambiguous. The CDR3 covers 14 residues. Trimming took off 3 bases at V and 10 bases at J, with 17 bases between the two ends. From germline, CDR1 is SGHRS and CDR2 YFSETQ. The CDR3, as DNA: TGCGCCAGCAGCTCGGAAAGAGGAAGGTGGGAGCAGTTCTTC. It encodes CASSSERGRWEQFF.

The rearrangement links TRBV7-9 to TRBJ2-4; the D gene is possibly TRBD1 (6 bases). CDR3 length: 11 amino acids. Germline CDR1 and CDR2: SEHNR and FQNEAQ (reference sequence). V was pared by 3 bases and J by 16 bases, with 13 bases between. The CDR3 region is CASSLTGQLYF. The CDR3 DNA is TGTGCCAGCAGCTTGACTGGACAGCTCTACTTC.

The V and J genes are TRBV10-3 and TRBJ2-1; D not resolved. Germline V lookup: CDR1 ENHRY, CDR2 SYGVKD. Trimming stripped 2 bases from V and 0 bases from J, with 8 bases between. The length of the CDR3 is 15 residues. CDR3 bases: TGTGCCATCAGTGAGACCATGAGCTCCTACAATGAGCAGTTCTTC. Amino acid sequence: CAISETMSSYNEQFF.

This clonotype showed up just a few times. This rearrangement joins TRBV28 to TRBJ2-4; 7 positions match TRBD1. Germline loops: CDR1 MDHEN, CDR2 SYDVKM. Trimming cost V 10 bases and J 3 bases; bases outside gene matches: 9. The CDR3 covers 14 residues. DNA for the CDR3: TGTGCCACCCGACAGGGTGGGGTCAAAAACATTCAGTACTTC. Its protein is CATRQGGVKNIQYF.

CDR3 protein: CASSLIAGGAYEQYF. The CDR3 DNA reads TGTGCCAGCAGCTTAATAGCGGGAGGCGCCTACGAGCAGTACTTC. J is TRBJ2-7 and V is TRBV11-2; 10 bases are a match to TRBD2. Looked up from germline, CDR1 is SGHAT and CDR2 is FQNNGV. The J segment lost 2 bases and the V segment lost 2 bases, leaving 3 bases of the junction unmatched. This CDR3 is built from 15 residues.

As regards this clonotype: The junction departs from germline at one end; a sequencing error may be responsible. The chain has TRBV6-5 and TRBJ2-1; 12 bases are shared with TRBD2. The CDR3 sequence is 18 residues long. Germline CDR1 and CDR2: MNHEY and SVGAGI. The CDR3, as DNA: TGTGCCAGCTGTTACCGGACTAGCGGGAATCCCCCCTACAATGAGCAGTTCTTC. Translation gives CASCYRTSGNPPYNEQFF.

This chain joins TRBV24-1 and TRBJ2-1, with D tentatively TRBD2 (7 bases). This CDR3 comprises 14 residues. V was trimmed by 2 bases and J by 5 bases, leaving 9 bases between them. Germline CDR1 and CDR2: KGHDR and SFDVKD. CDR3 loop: CATSDWGGDNEQFF. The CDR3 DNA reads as TGTGCCACCAGTGATTGGGGGGGCGACAATGAGCAGTTCTTC.

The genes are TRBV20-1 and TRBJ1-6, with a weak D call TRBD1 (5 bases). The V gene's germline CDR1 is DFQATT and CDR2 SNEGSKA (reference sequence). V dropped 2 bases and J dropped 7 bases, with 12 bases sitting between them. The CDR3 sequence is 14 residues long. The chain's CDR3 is CSARPGTENSPLHF. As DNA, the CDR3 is TGCAGTGCTAGACCAGGGACCGAGAATTCACCCCTCCACTTT.

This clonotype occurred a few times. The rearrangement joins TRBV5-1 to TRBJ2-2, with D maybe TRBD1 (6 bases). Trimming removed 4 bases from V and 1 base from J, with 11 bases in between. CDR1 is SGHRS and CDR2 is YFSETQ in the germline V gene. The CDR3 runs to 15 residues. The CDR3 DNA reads TGCGCCAGCAGCCCACTGGGACAGAACACCGGGGAGCTGTTTTTT. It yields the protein CASSPLGQNTGELFF.

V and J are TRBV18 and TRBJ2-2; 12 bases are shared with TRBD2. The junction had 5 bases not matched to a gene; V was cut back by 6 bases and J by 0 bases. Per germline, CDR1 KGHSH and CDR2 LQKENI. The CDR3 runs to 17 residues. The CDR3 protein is CASSPGLAGTNTGELFF. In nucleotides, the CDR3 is TGTGCCAGCTCTCCTGGACTAGCGGGGACGAACACCGGGGAGCTGTTTTTT.

The CDR3 DNA reads TGCGCCAGCAGTTTCCCGGGAAATTCACCCCTCCACTTT. Translation: CASSFPGNSPLHF. V and J are TRBV23-1 and TRBJ1-6; D not resolved. TRBV23-1 qualifies as an ORF whose function is uncertain. V was pared by 5 bases and J by 7 bases, with 9 bases between. The CDR3 contains 13 residues.

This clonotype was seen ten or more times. The CDR3 region has the DNA TGTGCCAGCAGCTTCAAGAACACTGAAGCTTTCTTT. It translates to CASSFKNTEAFF. This chain links TRBV7-2 with TRBJ1-1; D call uncertain. The CDR3 extends over 12 amino acids. CDR1 is SGHTA and CDR2 is FQGNSA in the germline V gene. Trimming stripped 3 bases from V and 1 base from J, with 3 bases between.

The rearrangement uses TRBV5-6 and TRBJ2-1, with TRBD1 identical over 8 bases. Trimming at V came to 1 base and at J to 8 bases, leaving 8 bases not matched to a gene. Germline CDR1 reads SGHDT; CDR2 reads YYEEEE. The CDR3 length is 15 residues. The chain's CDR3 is CASSLSWTGPHEQFF. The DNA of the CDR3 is TGTGCCAGCAGCTTGTCCTGGACAGGGCCCCATGAGCAGTTCTTC. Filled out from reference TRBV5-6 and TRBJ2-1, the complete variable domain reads DAGVTQSPTHLIKTRGQQVTLRCSPKSGHDTVSWYQQALGQGPQFIFQYYEEEERQRGNFPDRFSGHQFPNYSSELNVNALLLGDSALYLCASSLSWTGPHEQFFGPGTRLTVL.

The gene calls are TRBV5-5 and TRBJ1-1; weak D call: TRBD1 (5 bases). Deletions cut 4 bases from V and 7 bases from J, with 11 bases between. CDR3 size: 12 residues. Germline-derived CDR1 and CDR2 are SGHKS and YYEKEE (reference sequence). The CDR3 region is CASSRTLDEAFF. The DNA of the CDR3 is TGTGCCAGCAGCCGGACACTAGATGAAGCTTTCTTT. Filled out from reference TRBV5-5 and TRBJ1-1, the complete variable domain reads DAGVTQSPTHLIKTRGQQVTLRCSPISGHKSVSWYQQVLGQGPQFIFQYYEKEERGRGNFPDRFSARQFPNYSSELNVNALLLGDSALYLCASSRTLDEAFFGQGTRLTVV.